This TCR beta chain derives from a study of shared clonotypes between healthy human individuals (TCRdb year 2020). Concerning the study at large: Three men and a couple of women, aged 18 to 49 years, made up the cohort. For each donor, three plates each were used for CD4 naive and CD4 memory, two plates were used for CD8 naive, and one plate was used for CD8 memory. The study deeply sequenced blood TCR repertoires of five healthy adults to estimate repertoire size and the extent of clonotype sharing between individuals. To increase sequencing depth and limit assay-specific biases, different laboratories used diverse techniques to prepare libraries and sequence TCR repertoires. Between about 0.9 and 8.9 billion PBMCs per donor were obtained by leukapheresis.

The study at large found these results: Compared with non-shared clonotypes, the clonotypes found in all four sorted-subset donors had higher generation probabilities. Pairwise subsampling led to the expectation that sequencing depth would affect the degree of clonotype sharing among donors. Incomplete sequencing was indicated by rarefaction of sorted-subset datasets, despite the large sequencing depth. Because the study included a small number of donors, the genetic and exposure-history diversity represented was limited. About 5% of naive CD4, around 4% of naive CD8, 2.3% of memory CD4, and approximately 0.4% of memory CD8 clonotypes were shared across four donors. Sampling was restricted to blood, and TCR repertoires in tissue are likely to differ from TCR repertoires in blood. Naive subsets generally had larger estimated clonotype richness than memory subsets did.

CD8 naive samples consisted of CD45RO-negative cells that were positively selected for CCR7, yielding a CD45RA+CCR7+ population without TemRA cells. Donors were healthy HIV-negative adults with no recently reported acute infections or vaccinations. Only Caucasian adults living in Nashville, Tennessee, USA were represented among the donors. Blood was collected by leukapheresis, and PBMCs were isolated by Ficoll-Histopaque density gradient centrifugation and then cryopreserved in liquid nitrogen vapor phase. Purity and quantity of every magnetically sorted T cell population were checked by analytical flow cytometry. Genomic DNA was isolated from each sorted fraction and quantified by UV absorbance on a Nanodrop 2000c. Based on the germline V gene (reference sequence), the CDR1 and CDR2 sequences are SEHNR and FQNEAQ. Reading from cysteine to phenylalanine, the CDR3 counts 12 amino acids. Solely the CDR3 DNA is kept, with 36 bases framed from the first base. Cut back by 4 bases and 4 bases, the V and J ends lie 8 bases apart.

In the case of this clone: The antigen this receptor binds is unknown. No quality values exist for individual bases; no much larger clone is one base distant. The same CDR3 arises from other DNA sequences in this sample as well.

Using the deep immunoSEQ assay, multiplex PCR amplified TCR CDR3 regions from genomic DNA. Extracted genomic DNA from each cell subset was distributed evenly across all wells of several immunoSEQ 96-well plates, and each plate was treated as a replicate. For sorted subsets, each replicate PCR was loaded with 200 to 250 ng genomic DNA, equivalent to 25,000 to 30,000 T cell genomes. Purified libraries were measured with a Qubit 3.0 fluorometer, size-checked on a Bioanalyzer 2100, and measured again with the KAPA Library Quantification kit. A separate single-read 150-cycle Illumina NextSeq 550 flow cell was used to sequence each immunoSEQ 96-well plate. In the authors' own workflow: Because the immunoSEQ output held only junctional sequences and lacked quality scores, the filtering could not match the filtering applied to full-length reads. Sequences were annotated with PyIR, a Python wrapper for IgBLAST v1.9, using IMGT germline references to assign V/J genes and CDR3. Reads were removed for weak V/J assignments (E-value above 1e-6), missing CDR3, stop codons, out-of-frame junctions, or ambiguous translated residues. V3J clonotypes were defined as sequences sharing the same inferred V gene, J gene, and CDR3 amino acid sequence. Percentage overlap between repertoires was calculated by dividing the number of shared unique clonotypes by the size of the smaller repertoire. RTK rarefaction, the Chao1 estimator, and Recon v2.1 estimates of unobserved clonotypes were used to assess repertoire richness. OLGA was used to compute generation probabilities for all TCRbeta clonotypes that the gDNA method yielded from a handful of donors. Drawn from immuneACCESS, this table holds only the in-frame rearrangements with V and J called that TCRdb kept. Clones are partly lost; checked studies trace under half to an unresolved V gene and leave the rest unexplained. V, J and clone size are taken as reported in that table, and D and trimming were inferred from the DNA itself. In this sample the table shows around 1.9 million clones, about 92% of which occur a single time. The ten largest clones capture more than 1.5% of the sample.

Sequencing used naive CD8+ T cells from PBMCs. In light of the paper, this sample's cell subset or site label describes: CD45RA+CCR7+. The sequence is built from TRBV7-9 and TRBJ2-7; the D gene lacks a confident call. The clonotype originates from a man younger than 35 in good health. Some clones in this sample may be carry-over from other donors' samples. In nucleotides, the sequence is TGTGCCAGCAGCTCCCCCTCTTACGAGCAGTACTTC. Protein translation: CASSSPSYEQYF.